This paragraph reports one T cell receptor beta chain. No antigen is known for it. Every bit of the isolated RNA underwent reverse transcription, so sequencing read expressed TCRB transcripts. The assay was immunoSEQ multiplex PCR, and TCRdb's table has in-frame clones only and misses some. The sample has 250,000 to 300,000 clones, roughly a quarter seen once; the top ten hold 0.012%. This CDR3 contains 14 residues. Germline loops: CDR1 MGHRA, CDR2 YSYEKL. The ends were cut back, 4 bases at V and 1 base at J, with 10 bases in the middle. The entry originates in a study of beta chain features in type 1 diabetes. Study results and limitations: With patients and controls alike, PCR might favor shorter templates to an equal degree. People with Type 1 diabetes carried modestly yet significantly shorter TCRB CDR3s in all four CD4+ subsets.

The chain uses TRBV4-1 and TRBJ1-1; possible D gene TRBD1, 5 bases. This clonotype was sampled from a woman in her 30s with type 1 diabetes. Sequencing was carried out using naive CD4+ T cells from blood. CDR3 amino acids: CASSRTGSNTEAFF. CDR3 coding DNA: TGCGCCAGCAGCCGAACAGGATCGAACACTGAAGCTTTCTTT.